This record concerns one T cell receptor (beta chain) sequence. The method was immunoSEQ multiplex PCR; TCRdb's version includes in-frame clones alone and lacks a portion of them. This sample has about 97,000 clones, with about 94% found just once. This sample was included in a study of technical replicates of blood from a handful of donors. Germline V CDR1 and CDR2: SGHRS, YFSETQ. V was pared by 2 bases and J by 8 bases, with 6 bases of the junction left unmatched. CDR3 length: 13 amino acids. The sample comprised T cells isolated from PBMCs. The sequence derives from a human donor in good health. The gene calls are TRBV5-1 and TRBJ1-2, with TRBD1 matching 7 bases. This CDR3 reads CASSFEPGQGYTF. In nucleotides, the CDR3 is TGCGCCAGCAGCTTCGAACCGGGACAGGGCTACACCTTC.